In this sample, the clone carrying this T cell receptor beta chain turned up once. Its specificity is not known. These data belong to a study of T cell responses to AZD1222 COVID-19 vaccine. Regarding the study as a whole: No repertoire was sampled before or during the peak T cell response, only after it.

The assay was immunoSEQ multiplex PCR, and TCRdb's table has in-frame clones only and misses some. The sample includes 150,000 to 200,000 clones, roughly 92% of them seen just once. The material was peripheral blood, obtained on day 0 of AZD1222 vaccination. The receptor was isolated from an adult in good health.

CDR3 in amino acids: CAWSQNAGEAGELFF. The CDR3 DNA reads as TGTGCCTGGAGCCAAAATGCAGGGGAAGCCGGGGAGCTGTTTTTT. This chain links TRBV30 with TRBJ2-2, with a weak D call TRBD1 (6 bases). The CDR3 extends over 15 amino acids. V dropped 3 bases and J dropped 6 bases, with 17 bases sitting between them. Germline assignment: CDR1 GTSNPN and CDR2 SVGIG (reference sequence).